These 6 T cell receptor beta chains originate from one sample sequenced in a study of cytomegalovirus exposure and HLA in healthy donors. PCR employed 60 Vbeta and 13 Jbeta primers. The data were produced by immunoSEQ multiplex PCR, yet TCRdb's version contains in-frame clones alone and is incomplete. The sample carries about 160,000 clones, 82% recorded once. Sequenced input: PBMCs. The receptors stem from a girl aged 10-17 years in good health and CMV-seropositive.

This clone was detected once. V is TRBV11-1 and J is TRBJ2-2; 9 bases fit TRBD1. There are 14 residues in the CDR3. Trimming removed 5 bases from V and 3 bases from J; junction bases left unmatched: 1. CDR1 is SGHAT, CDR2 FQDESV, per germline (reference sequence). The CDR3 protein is CASSRDRDTGELFF. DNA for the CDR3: TGTGCCAGCAGCCGGGACAGGGACACCGGGGAGCTGTTTTTT.

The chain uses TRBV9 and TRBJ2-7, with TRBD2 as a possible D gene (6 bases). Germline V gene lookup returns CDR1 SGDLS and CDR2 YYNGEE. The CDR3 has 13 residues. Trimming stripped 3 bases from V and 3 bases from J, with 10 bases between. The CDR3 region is CASSAGDGYEQYF. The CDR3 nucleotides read TGTGCCAGCAGCGCGGGGGACGGCTACGAGCAGTACTTC.

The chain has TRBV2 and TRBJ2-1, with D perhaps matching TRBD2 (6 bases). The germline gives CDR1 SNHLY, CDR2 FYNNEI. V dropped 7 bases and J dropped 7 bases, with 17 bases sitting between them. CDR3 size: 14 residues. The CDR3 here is CASTEGTGWNEQFF. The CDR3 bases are TGTGCCAGCACCGAGGGGACTGGATGGAATGAGCAGTTCTTC.

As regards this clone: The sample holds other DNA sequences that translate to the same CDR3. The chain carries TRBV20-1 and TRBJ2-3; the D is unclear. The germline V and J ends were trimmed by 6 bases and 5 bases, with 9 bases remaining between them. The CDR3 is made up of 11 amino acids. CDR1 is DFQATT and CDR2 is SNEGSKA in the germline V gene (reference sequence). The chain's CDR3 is CSAQVEDTQYF. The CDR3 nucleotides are TGCAGTGCGCAGGTCGAAGATACGCAGTATTTT.

CDR3 amino acids: CASSHRGNTEAFF. For the CDR3, the DNA is TGCGCCAGCAGCCATAGGGGGAACACTGAAGCTTTCTTT. This chain joins TRBV4-1 and TRBJ1-1, with D perhaps matching TRBD1 (5 bases). V was trimmed by 3 bases and J by 1 base, leaving 6 bases between them. The CDR3 has 13 amino acids. Germline V CDR1 and CDR2: MGHRA, YSYEKL.

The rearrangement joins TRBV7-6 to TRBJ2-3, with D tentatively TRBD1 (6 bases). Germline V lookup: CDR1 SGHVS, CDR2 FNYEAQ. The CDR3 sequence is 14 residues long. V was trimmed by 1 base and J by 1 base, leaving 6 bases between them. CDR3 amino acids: CASSLGQGTDTQYF. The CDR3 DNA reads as TGTGCCAGCAGCTTAGGACAGGGCACAGATACGCAGTATTTT.